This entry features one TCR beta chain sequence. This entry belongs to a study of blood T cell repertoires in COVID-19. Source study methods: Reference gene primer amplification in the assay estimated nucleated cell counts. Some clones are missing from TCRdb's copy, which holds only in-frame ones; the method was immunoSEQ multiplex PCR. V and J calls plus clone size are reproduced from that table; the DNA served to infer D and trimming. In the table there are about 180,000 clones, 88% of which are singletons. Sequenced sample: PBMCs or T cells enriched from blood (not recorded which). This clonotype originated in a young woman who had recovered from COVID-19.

The DNA for the CDR3 is TGTGCCAGTAGTACCATGACAGGGGCCCTCTCTGGGGCCAACGTCCTGACTTTC. This translates into CASSTMTGALSGANVLTF. The chain uses TRBV19 and TRBJ2-6, with 8 bases lining up with TRBD1. Germline-derived CDR1 and CDR2 are LNHDA and SQIVND (reference sequence). Germline trimming cut 4 bases from V and 0 bases from J; bases unmatched to any gene: 8. The CDR3 contains 18 residues.